This T cell receptor beta chain was obtained from a study of cytomegalovirus exposure and HLA in healthy donors. Study results and caveats: A missense variant in DCLRE1C was later tied to TCR beta V- and J-gene trimming.

The germline V gene has CDR1 SEHNR and CDR2 FQNEAQ (reference sequence). V gave up 3 bases and J gave up 6 bases, with 9 bases separating them. The CDR3 is 12 amino acids. This clone was seen once. Its target is not known. In the PCR, 60 Vbeta and 13 Jbeta primers were used. Profiling relied on immunoSEQ multiplex PCR, and the TCRdb table lists in-frame clones only, not all of them. The table lists 150,000 to 200,000 clones, roughly 84% of them singletons. The sample taken for sequencing was PBMCs. The V call is TRBV7-9, the J call TRBJ2-7; D is possibly TRBD1 (6 bases). The source is a boy aged 10-17 years in good health and CMV-seronegative. CDR3 sequence (DNA): TGTGCCAGCAGCTTTACAGGGCCCGAGCAGTACTTC. Translation gives CASSFTGPEQYF. Using reference TRBV7-9 and TRBJ2-7 for the parts outside the CDR3, the full variable domain is DTGVSQNPRHKITKRGQNVTFRCDPISEHNRLYWYRQTLGQGPEFLTYFQNEAQLEKSRLLSDRFSAERPKGSFSTLEIQRTEQGDSAMYLCASSFTGPEQYFGPGTRLTVT.